The rows below give T cell receptor beta chains drawn from one sample of a study of human T cells and chemical hapten exposure. TCRdb processed the RACE reads anew with MiXCR; each CDR3 protein has one entry. The sample lists some 82,000 distinct CDR3 sequences; 6.5% to 8% were seen once. The specimen comprised whole blood, sampled in connection with sensitization to the hapten diphenylcyclopropenone (DPC). The receptors originated from a woman aged 30 to 39 with alopecia areata. Some clones in this sample may be carry-over from other donors' samples. CDR3s include the opening cysteine and the closing phenylalanine or tryptophan. A D gene is named only where the DNA matches it firmly. The size of a clone is reported for some rows only, either as once, few or many, or as a class for expanded clones.

V,size,length,J,D,DNA,CDR3
TRBV12-3/TRBV12-4,many,13,TRBJ1-1,-,TGTGCCAGCTGTAAGGACAGTAGCACTGAAGCTTTCTTT,CASCKDSSTEAFF
TRBV30,-,12,TRBJ1-2,-,TGTGCCTGGAGTCCTGGGACTGCCGGCTACACCTTC,CAWSPGTAGYTF
TRBV2,many,14,TRBJ1-1,-,TGTGCCAGCAGTTATGGAACAATGAACACTGAAGCTTTCTTT,CASSYGTMNTEAFF
TRBV29-1,many,11,TRBJ1-2,-,TGCAGCGTTGTGAACAGCTATGGCTACACCTTC,CSVVNSYGYTF
TRBV18,many,14,TRBJ2-7,-,TGTGCCAGCTCACCAACCTGGATGGGGTACGAGCAGTACTTC,CASSPTWMGYEQYF
TRBV6-6,few,15,TRBJ2-7,TRBD1,TGTGCCAGCAACCCTGGGACAGGGGGGTTCTACGAGCAGTACTTC,CASNPGTGGFYEQYF
TRBV23-1,-,17,TRBJ2-7,-,TGCGCCAGCAGTCTCTCGACCGTCCGGGACTGGTCCTACGAGCAGTACTTC,CASSLSTVRDWSYEQYF
TRBV18,few,15,TRBJ1-5,TRBD1,TGTGCCAGCTCACGAAACGGAGACAGGGCTCAGCCCCAGCATTTT,CASSRNGDRAQPQHF
TRBV20-1,few,13,TRBJ2-7,-,TGCAGTGCGCCTTTCGCCGGCGGCTACGAGCAGTACTTC,CSAPFAGGYEQYF
TRBV3-1,many,13,TRBJ2-7,-,TGTGCCAGCAGCCAAGGCCCAAACTACGAGCAGTACTTC,CASSQGPNYEQYF
TRBV30,-,16,TRBJ2-1,TRBD2,TGTGCCTGGAGACCAAAGGGACTAGCGGGGGGGGGTGAGCAGTTCTTC,CAWRPKGLAGGGEQFF
TRBV2,once,14,TRBJ1-5,-,TGTGCCAGCAGAGACCACAGGGACAATCAGCCCCAGCATTTT,CASRDHRDNQPQHF
TRBV20-1,many,13,TRBJ1-2,TRBD1,TGCAGTGCTAGAGATCCCGACAGGGAAGGCTACACCTTC,CSARDPDREGYTF
TRBV7-9,many,17,TRBJ2-6,TRBD1,TGTGCCAGCAGTTCGGACAGGGGGCGTTCTGGGGCCAACGTCCTGACTTTC,CASSSDRGRSGANVLTF
TRBV5-1,many,14,TRBJ1-4,TRBD1,TGCGCCAGCAGCCCCGGACAGGTTGGTGAAAAACTGTTTTTT,CASSPGQVGEKLFF
TRBV20-1,few,16,TRBJ1-3,-,TGCAGTGCTTCGGGACGGACTACTTCCTCTGGAAACACCATATATTTT,CSASGRTTSSGNTIYF